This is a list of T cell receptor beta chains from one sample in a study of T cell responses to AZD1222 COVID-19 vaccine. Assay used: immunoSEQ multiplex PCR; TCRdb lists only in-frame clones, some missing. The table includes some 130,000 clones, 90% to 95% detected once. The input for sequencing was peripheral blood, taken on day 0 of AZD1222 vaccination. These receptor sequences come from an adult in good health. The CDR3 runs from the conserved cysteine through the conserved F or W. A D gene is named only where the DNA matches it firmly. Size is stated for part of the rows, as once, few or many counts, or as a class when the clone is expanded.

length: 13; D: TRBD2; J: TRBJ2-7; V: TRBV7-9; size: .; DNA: TGTGCCAGCAGCCTTAGCGGGTCCTACGAGCAGTACTTC; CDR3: CASSLSGSYEQYF
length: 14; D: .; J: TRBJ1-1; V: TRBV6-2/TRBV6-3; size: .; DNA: TGTGCCAGCAGTTACAACAGGATGGTTATCGAAGCTTTCTTT; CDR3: CASSYNRMVIEAFF
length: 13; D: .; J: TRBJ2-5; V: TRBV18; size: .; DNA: TGTGCCAGCTCACCTCTAGGGATCGAGACCCAGTACTTC; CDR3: CASSPLGIETQYF
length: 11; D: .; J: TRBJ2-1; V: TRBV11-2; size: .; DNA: TGTGCCAGCATGAGGGCCAATGAGCAGTTCTTC; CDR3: CASMRANEQFF
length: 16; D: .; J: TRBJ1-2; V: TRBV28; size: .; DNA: TGTGCCAGCAGTCCCCCCGAAGGCATGGGTAACTATGGCTACACCTTC; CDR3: CASSPPEGMGNYGYTF
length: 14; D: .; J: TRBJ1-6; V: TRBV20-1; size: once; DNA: TGCAGTGCTAGTTGGTCAGGGAAGAATTCACCCCTCCACTTT; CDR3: CSASWSGKNSPLHF
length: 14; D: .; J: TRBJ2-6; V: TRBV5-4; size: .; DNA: TGTGCCAGCAGCTTGCCTACTGGGGCCAACGTCCTGACTTTC; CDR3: CASSLPTGANVLTF
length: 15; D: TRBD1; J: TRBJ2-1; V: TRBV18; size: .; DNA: TGTGCCAGCTCACCACGGGACAGGGTTGGCGATGAGCAGTTCTTC; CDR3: CASSPRDRVGDEQFF
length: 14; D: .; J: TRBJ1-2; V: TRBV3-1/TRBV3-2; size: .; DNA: TGTGCCAGCAGCCAAGGGTTACCCCCGTATGGCTACACCTTC; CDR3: CASSQGLPPYGYTF
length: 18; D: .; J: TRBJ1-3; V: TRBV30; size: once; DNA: TGTGCCTGGAGTCTGGCAGCCCTCTACCCCAGCTCTGGAAACACCATATATTTT; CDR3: CAWSLAALYPSSGNTIYF
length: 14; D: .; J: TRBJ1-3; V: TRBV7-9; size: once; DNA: TGTGCCAGCAGCTTATCAGTCTCTGGAAACACCATATATTTT; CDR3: CASSLSVSGNTIYF
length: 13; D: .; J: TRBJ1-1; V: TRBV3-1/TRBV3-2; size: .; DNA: TGTGCCAGCAGCAACCAGGGGAACACTGAAGCTTTCTTT; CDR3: CASSNQGNTEAFF
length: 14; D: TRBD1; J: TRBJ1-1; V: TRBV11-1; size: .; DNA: TGTGCCAGCAGCCCGGGACAGGGCGGTACTGAAGCTTTCTTT; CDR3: CASSPGQGGTEAFF
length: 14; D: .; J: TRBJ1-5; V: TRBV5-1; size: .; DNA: TGCGCCAGCAGCTTTTCAGGGGAAAATCAGCCCCAGCATTTT; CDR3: CASSFSGENQPQHF
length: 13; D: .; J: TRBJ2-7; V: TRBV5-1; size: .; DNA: TGCGCCAGCAGCTTGGGCGTGGCGTACGAGCAGTACTTC; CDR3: CASSLGVAYEQYF
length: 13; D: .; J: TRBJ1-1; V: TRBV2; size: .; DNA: TGTGCCAGCAGACCAACGATGAGCACTGAAGCTTTCTTT; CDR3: CASRPTMSTEAFF
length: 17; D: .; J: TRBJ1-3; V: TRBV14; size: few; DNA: TGTGCCAGCAGCCAAGAGGGGAACCTCAGCTCTGGAAACACCATATATTTT; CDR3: CASSQEGNLSSGNTIYF
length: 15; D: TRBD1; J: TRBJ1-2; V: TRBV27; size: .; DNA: TGTGCCAGCAGGAGACAGGGGATACCCCACTATGGCTACACCTTC; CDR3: CASRRQGIPHYGYTF
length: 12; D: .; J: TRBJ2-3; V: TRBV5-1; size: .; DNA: TGCGCCAGCAGCTTGGATGGAGATACGCAGTATTTT; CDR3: CASSLDGDTQYF
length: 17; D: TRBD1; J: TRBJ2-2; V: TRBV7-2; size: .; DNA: TGTGCCAGCAGCTTAGACTCCCCGGGACAGGGAACCGGGGAGCTGTTTTTT; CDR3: CASSLDSPGQGTGELFF
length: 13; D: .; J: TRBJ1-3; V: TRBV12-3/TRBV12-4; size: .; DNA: TGTGCCAGCAGTTACACCTCTGGAAACACCATATATTTT; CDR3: CASSYTSGNTIYF
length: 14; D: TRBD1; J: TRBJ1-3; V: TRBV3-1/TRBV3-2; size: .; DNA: TGTGCCAGCAGTCGACAGGGAGCAGGAAACACCATATATTTT; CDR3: CASSRQGAGNTIYF
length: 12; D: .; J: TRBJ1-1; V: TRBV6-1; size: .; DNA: TGTGCCAGCAGTGATAGTTCGGTTGAAGCTTTCTTT; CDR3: CASSDSSVEAFF
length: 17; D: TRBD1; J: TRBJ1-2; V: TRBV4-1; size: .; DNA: TGCGCCAGCAGCCTATGGGATGGGACAGGGGAATTCCTAGGCTACACCTTC; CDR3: CASSLWDGTGEFLGYTF
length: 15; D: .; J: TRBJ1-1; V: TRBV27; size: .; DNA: TGTGCCAGCAGTTTATCGAAGGGGACGAACACTGAAGCTTTCTTT; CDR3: CASSLSKGTNTEAFF
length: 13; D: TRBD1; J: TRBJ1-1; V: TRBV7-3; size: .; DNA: TGTGCCAGCAGCCCACAGGGAGGGGGCGGAGCTTTCTTT; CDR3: CASSPQGGGGAFF
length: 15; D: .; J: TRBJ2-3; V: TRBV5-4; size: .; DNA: TGTGCCAGCAGCCAACTGACGTCCCCCACAGATACGCAGTATTTT; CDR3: CASSQLTSPTDTQYF
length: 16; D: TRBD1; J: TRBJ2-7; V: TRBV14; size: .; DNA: TGTGCCAGCAGCCGACGGGGACAGCTTTTTTCCTACGAGCAGTACTTC; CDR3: CASSRRGQLFSYEQYF